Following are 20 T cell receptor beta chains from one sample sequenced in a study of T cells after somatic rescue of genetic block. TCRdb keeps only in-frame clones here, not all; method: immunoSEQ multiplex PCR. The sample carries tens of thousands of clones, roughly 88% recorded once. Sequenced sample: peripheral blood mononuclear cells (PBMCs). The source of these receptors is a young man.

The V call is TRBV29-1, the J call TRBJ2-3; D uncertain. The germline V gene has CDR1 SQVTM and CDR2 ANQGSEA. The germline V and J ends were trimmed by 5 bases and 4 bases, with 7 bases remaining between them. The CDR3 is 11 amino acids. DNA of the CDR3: TGCAGCGTTATTTGGCCAGATACGCAGTATTTT. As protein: CSVIWPDTQYF.

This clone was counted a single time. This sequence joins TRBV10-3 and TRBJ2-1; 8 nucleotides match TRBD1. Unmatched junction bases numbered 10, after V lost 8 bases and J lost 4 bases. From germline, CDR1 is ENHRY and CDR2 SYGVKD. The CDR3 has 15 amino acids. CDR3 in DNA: TGTGCCATCGGGGGACAGGCCAAGGGGTACAATGAGCAGTTCTTC. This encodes CAIGGQAKGYNEQFF.

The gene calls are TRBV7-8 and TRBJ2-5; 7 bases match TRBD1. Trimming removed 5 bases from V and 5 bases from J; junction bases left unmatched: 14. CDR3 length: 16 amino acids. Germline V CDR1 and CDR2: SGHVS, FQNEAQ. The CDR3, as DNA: TGTGCCAGCAGCCCCGTTTGGCGACCCAGGGGGGAGACCCAGTACTTC. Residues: CASSPVWRPRGETQYF.

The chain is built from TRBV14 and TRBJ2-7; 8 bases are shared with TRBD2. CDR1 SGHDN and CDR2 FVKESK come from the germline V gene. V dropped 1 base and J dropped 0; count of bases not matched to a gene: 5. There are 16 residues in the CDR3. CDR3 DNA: TGTGCCAGCAGCCAAGGCCTAGCGGGTGGCTCCTACGAGCAGTACTTC. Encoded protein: CASSQGLAGGSYEQYF.

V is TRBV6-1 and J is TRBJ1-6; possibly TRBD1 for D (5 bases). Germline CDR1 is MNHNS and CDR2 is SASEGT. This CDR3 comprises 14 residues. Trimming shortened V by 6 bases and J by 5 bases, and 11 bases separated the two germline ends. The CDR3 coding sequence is TGTGCCAGCAGCGGGACGGCGAATAATTCACCCCTCCACTTT. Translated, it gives CASSGTANNSPLHF.

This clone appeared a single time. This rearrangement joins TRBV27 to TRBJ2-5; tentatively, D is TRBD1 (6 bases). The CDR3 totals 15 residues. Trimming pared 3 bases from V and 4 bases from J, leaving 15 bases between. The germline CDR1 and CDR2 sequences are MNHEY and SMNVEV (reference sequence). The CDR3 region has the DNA TGTGCCAGCAGTTTTCAAATAGGGGGAATAGAGACCCAGTACTTC. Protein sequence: CASSFQIGGIETQYF.

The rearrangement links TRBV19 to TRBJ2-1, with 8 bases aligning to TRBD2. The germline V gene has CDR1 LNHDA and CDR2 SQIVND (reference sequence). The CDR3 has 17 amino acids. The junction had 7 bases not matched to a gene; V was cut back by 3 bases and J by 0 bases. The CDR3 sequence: CASSIDSGRASYNEQFF. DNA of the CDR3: TGTGCCAGTAGTATTGATTCCGGGAGGGCCTCCTACAATGAGCAGTTCTTC.

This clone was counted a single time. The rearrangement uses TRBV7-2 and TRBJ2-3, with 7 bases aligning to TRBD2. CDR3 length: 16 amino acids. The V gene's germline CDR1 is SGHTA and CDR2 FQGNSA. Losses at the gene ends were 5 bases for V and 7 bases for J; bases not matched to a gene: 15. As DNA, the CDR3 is TGTGCCAGCAGCGCTGGGGTAGCGGGTGGTGCCAATACGCAGTATTTT. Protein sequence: CASSAGVAGGANTQYF.

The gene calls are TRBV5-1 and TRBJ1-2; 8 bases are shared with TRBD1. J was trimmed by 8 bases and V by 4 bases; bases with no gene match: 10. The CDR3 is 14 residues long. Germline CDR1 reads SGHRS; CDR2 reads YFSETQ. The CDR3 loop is CASSGGQAGEGYTF. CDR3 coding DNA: TGCGCCAGCAGCGGGGGACAGGCCGGGGAAGGCTACACCTTC. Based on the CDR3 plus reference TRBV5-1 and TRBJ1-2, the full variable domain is KAGVTQTPRYLIKTRGQQVTLSCSPISGHRSVSWYQQTPGQGLQFLFEYFSETQRNKGNFPGRFSGRQFSNSRSEMNVSTLELGDSALYLCASSGGQAGEGYTFGSGTRLTVV.

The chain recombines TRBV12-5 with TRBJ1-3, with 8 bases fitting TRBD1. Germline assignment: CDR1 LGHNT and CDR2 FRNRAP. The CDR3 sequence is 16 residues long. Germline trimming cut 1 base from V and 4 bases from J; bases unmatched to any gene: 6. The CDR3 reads CASGLEFRGPGNTIYF. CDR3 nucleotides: TGTGCTAGTGGTTTGGAGTTCAGGGGGCCGGGAAACACCATATATTTT.

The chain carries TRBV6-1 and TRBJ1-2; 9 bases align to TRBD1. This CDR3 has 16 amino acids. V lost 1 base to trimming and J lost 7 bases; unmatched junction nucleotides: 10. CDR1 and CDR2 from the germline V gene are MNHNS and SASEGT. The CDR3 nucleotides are TGTGCCAGCAGTGAAGGTGGGACAGGGAATGTTGCTGGCTACACCTTC. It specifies CASSEGGTGNVAGYTF.

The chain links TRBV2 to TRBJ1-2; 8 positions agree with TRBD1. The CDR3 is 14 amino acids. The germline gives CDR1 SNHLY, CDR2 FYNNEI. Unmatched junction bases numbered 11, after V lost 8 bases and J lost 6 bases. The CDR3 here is CASAITSGGDGYTF. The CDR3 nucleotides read TGTGCCAGCGCGATCACATCAGGGGGCGATGGCTACACCTTC.

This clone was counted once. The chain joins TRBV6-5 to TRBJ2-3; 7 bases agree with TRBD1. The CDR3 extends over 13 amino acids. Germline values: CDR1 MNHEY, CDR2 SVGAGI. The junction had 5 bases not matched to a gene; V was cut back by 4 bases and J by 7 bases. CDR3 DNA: TGTGCCAGCAGTTCTCCGGGACAGAATACGCAGTATTTT. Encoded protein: CASSSPGQNTQYF.

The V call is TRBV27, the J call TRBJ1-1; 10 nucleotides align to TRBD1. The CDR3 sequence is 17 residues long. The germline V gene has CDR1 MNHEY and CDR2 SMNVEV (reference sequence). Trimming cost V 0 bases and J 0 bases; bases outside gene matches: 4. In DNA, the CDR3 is TGTGCCAGCAGTTTATCGCACGGACAGGGGGTGAACACTGAAGCTTTCTTT. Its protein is CASSLSHGQGVNTEAFF.

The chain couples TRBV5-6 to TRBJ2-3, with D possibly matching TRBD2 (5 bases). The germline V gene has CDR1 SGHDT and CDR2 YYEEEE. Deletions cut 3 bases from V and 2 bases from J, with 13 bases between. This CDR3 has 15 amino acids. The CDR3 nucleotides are TGTGCCAGCAGCTCCCCCACTAGAAACACAGATACGCAGTATTTT. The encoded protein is CASSSPTRNTDTQYF.

The CDR3 DNA reads TGTGCCAGCAGCCGACTAGCGGGAGAGAGGAACAATGAGCAGTTCTTC. Its translation is CASSRLAGERNNEQFF. J is TRBJ2-1 and V is TRBV7-8; 12 bases agree with TRBD2. There are 16 residues in the CDR3. The germline V gene has CDR1 SGHVS and CDR2 FQNEAQ. After removal of 5 bases from V and 5 bases from J, the junction contained 7 bases not matched to a gene.

CDR3 in amino acids: CASSEARGGNSPLHF. DNA for the CDR3: TGCGCCAGCAGTGAGGCTCGGGGCGGCAATTCACCCCTCCACTTT. The J gene is TRBJ1-6, the V gene TRBV10-1; a weak D match, TRBD1 (5 bases). V was cut by 2 bases and J by 7 bases, with 12 bases left in between. This CDR3 comprises 15 residues. Germline CDR1 WNHNN, CDR2 SYGVQD (reference sequence).

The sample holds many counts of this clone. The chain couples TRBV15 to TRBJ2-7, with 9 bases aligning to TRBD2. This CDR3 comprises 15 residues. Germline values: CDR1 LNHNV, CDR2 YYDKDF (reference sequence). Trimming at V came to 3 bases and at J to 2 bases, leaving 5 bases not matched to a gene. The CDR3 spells CATSREAGGAYEQYF. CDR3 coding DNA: TGTGCCACCAGCAGGGAAGCGGGAGGCGCCTACGAGCAGTACTTC.

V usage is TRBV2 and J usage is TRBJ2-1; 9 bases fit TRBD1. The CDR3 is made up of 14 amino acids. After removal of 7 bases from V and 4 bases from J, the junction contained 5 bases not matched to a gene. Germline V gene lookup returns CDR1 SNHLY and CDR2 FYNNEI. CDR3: CASILGQGYNEQFF. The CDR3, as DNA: TGTGCCAGCATACTGGGACAGGGTTACAATGAGCAGTTCTTC. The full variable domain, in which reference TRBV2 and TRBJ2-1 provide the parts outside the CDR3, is EPEVTQTPSHQVTQMGQEVILRCVPISNHLYFYWYRQILGQKVEFLVSFYNNEISEKSEIFDDQFSVERPDGSNFTLKIRSTKLEDSAMYFCASILGQGYNEQFFGPGTRLTVL.

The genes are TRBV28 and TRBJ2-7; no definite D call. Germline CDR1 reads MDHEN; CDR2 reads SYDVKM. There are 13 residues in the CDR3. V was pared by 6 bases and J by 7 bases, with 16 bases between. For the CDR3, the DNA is TGTGCCAGCAGGTTACAGCCTGGAGAAGAGCAGTACTTC. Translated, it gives CASRLQPGEEQYF.